The source of this T cell receptor (beta chain) is a study of cytomegalovirus exposure and HLA in healthy donors. The germline CDR1 and CDR2 sequences are SEHNR and FQNEAQ (reference sequence). The junction had 6 bases not matched to a gene; V was cut back by 5 bases and J by 6 bases. The CDR3 length is 15 residues. Likely unrecorded immune exposures existed in these nominally healthy donors. Study outcomes and limitations: For TCR beta chains, V- and J-gene trimming was later linked to a missense DCLRE1C variant. Prediction of most subjects' HLA-A and HLA-B alleles by TCR beta sequences was reportedly accurate.

The study ran its PCR with 60 Vbeta and 13 Jbeta primers. Here immunoSEQ multiplex PCR was the method, and the copy in TCRdb shows in-frame clones only, minus some. The data show 140,000 to 150,000 clones, over 8% seen once. Comments on this clone: Its target is unknown.

Sequencing input: PBMCs. The chain carries TRBV7-9 and TRBJ2-3, with 12 bases that match TRBD1. The sequence came from a male donor in good health and CMV-seronegative. The CDR3 region has the DNA TGTGCCAGCAGCGTGGGGACAGGGGGCAGGGATACGCAGTATTTT. Translation: CASSVGTGGRDTQYF.